The present TCR beta chain was sequenced within a study of cytomegalovirus exposure and HLA in healthy donors. Background on the study: For the approximately 400 genotyped donors, about 79% fell within the Caucasian-associated ancestry cluster. Study-level points and caveats: About 87% or about 30% of the time was how often most TCR beta V segments were productive, according to an earlier analysis. Judged likely to be a sequencing artifact was a cluster of highly shared sequence variants.

Points on this clone: The antigen is not known.

It was with 60 Vbeta and 13 Jbeta primers that the PCR ran. Some clones are missing from TCRdb's copy, which holds only in-frame ones; the method was immunoSEQ multiplex PCR. There are some 220,000 clones in the sample; approximately 90% occur only once, and approximately 1% lies in the top ten. The sequence was collected from a young woman in good health and CMV-seronegative. The sample was PBMCs.

The CDR3 region is CASTRLAASNEQFF. DNA of the CDR3: TGTGCCAGCACTCGACTAGCGGCCTCCAATGAGCAGTTCTTC. V gene TRBV2 combines with J gene TRBJ2-1; 9 nucleotides line up with TRBD2. The germline CDR1 and CDR2 sequences are SNHLY and FYNNEI. With V trimmed by 7 bases and J by 6 bases, 7 bases remained unmatched. The CDR3 is made up of 14 amino acids.